This record looks at one T cell receptor (beta chain) sequence and its context. Its antigen remains unidentified. Per-nucleotide qualities are absent, and no much larger clonotype sits a single base away. This sample was taken from a study of cytomegalovirus exposure and HLA in healthy donors (dated by TCRdb to about 2017). Turning to the overall study: According to a later analysis, the 120 validation repertoires were produced on the same platform as the approximately 620 repertoires of the first cohort. The study was designed to test whether signatures of past pathogen exposure could be identified by cataloging public T cell receptors. Besides the first cohort of approximately 710 subjects, a separate validation cohort made up of over 100 different subjects was used. High-throughput TCR immunosequencing, statistical association of individual TCRs with disease status, and machine learning were combined to predict cytomegalovirus infection status. The research as a whole found: In a later analysis, TCRs clustered in the first cohort were found to also tend to co-occur in the approximately 120 validation repertoires, with about 93% of cluster scores above 0. Cytomegalovirus status was reported to be diagnosed by the classifier with high specificity and sensitivity in both the original and validation cohorts. Most TCR sequences were seen in very few donors, while some public TCRs were found in many individuals. A later analysis had no HLA typing for the validation cohort, so co-occurrence there was scored across all 120 repertoires. The study gave a list of 150 to 200 TCR beta chains associated with cytomegalovirus. The authors suggested that the approach could potentially be extended to other disease states and immunological phenotypes. In vitro tests confirmed that a few of the cytomegalovirus-associated TCR beta chains recognize cytomegalovirus antigens.

Donors formed part of the validation cohort, which comprised about 130 subjects and was distinct from the first cohort of some 700 subjects. The library was produced with the immunoSEQ multiplex PCR assay. In the paper's pipeline: A statistical classification framework was built to diagnose cytomegalovirus status from the catalog of TCR beta chain sequences. The immuneACCESS repertoire file appears here via TCRdb, limited to in-frame rearrangements. These files lack a portion of the clones; in checked studies, under half of the deficit traces to unresolved V genes, and the cause of the others is not known. Clonal size and the V and J genes are those of that table, whereas D and trimming came from the DNA. The sample profile shows about 120,000 clones; 89% of them were found once. The leading ten clones occupy around 1.1% of the sample. From the germline V gene, CDR1 is MDHEN and CDR2 is SYDVKM. Its CDR3 holds 14 amino acids, cysteine through phenylalanine. The sequence is cut down to CDR3 DNA, 42 bases in frame from base 1. Ends trimmed: V by 7 bases, J by 0 bases; bases unmatched to a gene: 3.

Source material: PBMCs. The V and J segments used are TRBV28 and TRBJ2-3; TRBD1 agrees with 8 junctional bases. The TCR sequence derives from a young woman in good health and CMV-seronegative. At the DNA level, the sequence is TGTGCCAGCAACCGGGACAGGAGCACAGATACGCAGTATTTT. This is translated as CASNRDRSTDTQYF.